This entry lists 27 T cell receptor beta chains sequenced from one sample in a study of vaccination and CD4 T cells after COVID-19. Treatment noted: approximately 10-day PBMC culture with coronavirus spike peptide pools or control peptides (ViraFEST assay). Harvesting of the unexposed donor's CD4+ T cells predated the COVID-19 pandemic (2011-2018). With the Oncomine TCR Beta short-read assay, DNA from cultured CD4+ T cells was sequenced. From the PCR reads, TCRdb called clonotypes with MiXCR, one entry per CDR3 protein. The sample lists roughly 9,000 distinct CDR3 sequences, around half occurring once. No antigen has been identified for these receptors. Sequencing used CD4+ T cells from blood, cultured in vitro. Source of these receptors: a human donor in good health.

This chain uses TRBV19 with TRBJ1-5; 7 nucleotides align to TRBD1. The CDR3 loop spans 14 amino acids. From germline, CDR1 is LNHDA and CDR2 SQIVND (reference sequence). V was clipped by 4 bases and J by 6 bases; unmatched bases: 6. CDR3 DNA sequence: TGTGCCAGTAGTACCGGCAGGGGGGGTCAGCCCCAGCATTTT. Translation gives CASSTGRGGQPQHF.

The chain recombines TRBV27 with TRBJ2-3, with unresolved D. CDR3 length: 11 amino acids. The V end was cut by 6 bases, the J end by 3 bases, with 4 bases between. Germline assignment: CDR1 MNHEY and CDR2 SMNVEV (reference sequence). CDR3 sequence reads: CASRATDTQYF. The CDR3, as DNA: TGTGCCAGCAGGGCTACAGATACGCAGTATTTT.

The V and J genes are TRBV24-1 and TRBJ2-3; 10 positions match TRBD1. CDR3 length: 18 amino acids. CDR1 KGHDR and CDR2 SFDVKD come from the germline V gene. Germline trimming cut 1 base from V and 0 bases from J; bases unmatched to any gene: 6. As DNA, the CDR3 is TGTGCCACCAGTGATTTAGACAGGGGGCCCAGAAGCACAGATACGCAGTATTTT. This encodes CATSDLDRGPRSTDTQYF.

The chain recombines TRBV5-4 with TRBJ2-5, with D maybe TRBD2 (5 bases). Germline lookup yields CDR1 SGHNT and CDR2 YYREEE (reference sequence). V dropped 2 bases and J dropped 7 bases, with 6 bases sitting between them. The CDR3 sequence is 11 residues long. CDR3 region: CASSLEGTQYF. The DNA for the CDR3 is TGTGCCAGCAGCTTAGAGGGGACCCAGTACTTC.

The CDR3 region has the DNA TGTGCCAGCAGATCCCTCCGCGGGACAGCGAACACTGAAGCTTTCTTT. Amino acids: CASRSLRGTANTEAFF. The J gene is TRBJ1-1, the V gene TRBV11-2, with 7 bases lining up with TRBD1. CDR3 size: 16 residues. Germline V CDR1 and CDR2: SGHAT, FQNNGV. Losses at the gene ends were 6 bases for V and 1 base for J; bases not matched to a gene: 11.

The chain links TRBV30 to TRBJ1-6, with TRBD1 as a possible D gene (6 bases). Per the germline V gene, CDR1 is GTSNPN and CDR2 is SVGIG (reference sequence). The CDR3 runs to 15 residues. V was cut by 0 bases and J by 8 bases, with 14 bases left in between. CDR3 DNA sequence: TGTGCCTGGAGTGTAGGTTCCAGGGGATATTCACCCCTCCACTTT. Translating it yields CAWSVGSRGYSPLHF.

The V and J genes are TRBV7-2 and TRBJ2-7, with TRBD1 matching over 11 bases. This CDR3 has 15 amino acids. V lost 5 bases, J lost 6 bases, and 9 bases stayed unmatched. Germline CDR1 is SGHTA and CDR2 is FQGNSA. CDR3 bases: TGTGCCAGCAGCCAGGTGGGGACAGGGGGTTCCGAGCAGTACTTC. Translation: CASSQVGTGGSEQYF.

This clonotype was observed a handful of times. The chain joins TRBV19 to TRBJ2-2; D perhaps matches TRBD1 (6 bases). Germline assignment: CDR1 LNHDA and CDR2 SQIVND (reference sequence). The CDR3 totals 17 residues. Trimming removed 3 bases at V and 0 bases at J, with 14 bases between. CDR3 in DNA: TGTGCCAGTAGTATCGCCGGTGCAGGGGCGAACACCGGGGAGCTGTTTTTT. Protein product: CASSIAGAGANTGELFF.

This chain links TRBV20-1 with TRBJ2-1; no clear D. This CDR3 has 15 residues. V lost 6 bases to trimming and J lost 4 bases, with 19 bases between them. Germline CDR1 is DFQATT and CDR2 is SNEGSKA (reference sequence). The DNA of the CDR3 is TGCAGTGCCATTAACCGGGCCCGAGGTTACAATGAGCAGTTCTTC. Protein sequence: CSAINRARGYNEQFF.

This clonotype turned up a few times. The V gene is TRBV27, the J gene TRBJ1-2; 10 bases map to TRBD1. This CDR3 contains 16 residues. CDR1 and CDR2 from the germline V gene are MNHEY and SMNVEV (reference sequence). Trimming removed 2 bases from V and 1 base from J; junction bases left unmatched: 4. The CDR3 DNA sequence: TGTGCCAGCAGTTTAAGGCGGGACAGGGGTAACTATGGCTACACCTTC. This translates into CASSLRRDRGNYGYTF.

With respect to this clonotype: One end of the junction is discordant with germline, which a read error may explain. The chain employs TRBV28 and TRBJ2-5, with 9 positions matching TRBD1. Germline CDR1 and CDR2: MDHEN and SYDVKM. This CDR3 has 13 residues. The CDR3 DNA follows: TGTACCAGCAGGACAGGGGAGGGAGAGACCCAGTACTTC. Amino acids: CTSRTGEGETQYF.

The chain recombines TRBV2 with TRBJ1-2; unclear D gene. The CDR3 is made up of 13 amino acids. V shed 5 bases and J shed 1 base, with 8 bases lying between them. Germline CDR1 SNHLY, CDR2 FYNNEI. CDR3 DNA sequence: TGTGCCAGCAGTCGACTCAATAACTATGGCTACACCTTC. Residues: CASSRLNNYGYTF.

The chain links TRBV21-1 to TRBJ2-7; TRBD2 is the table's D call and was not checked against the DNA. TRBV21-1 is an annotated pseudogene. This CDR3 has 14 amino acids. The CDR3 loop is CASSLWEREVRQYF. The CDR3 DNA follows: TGTGCCAGCAGCTTGTGGGAGCGGGAGGTGCGGCAGTACTTC.

This sequence joins TRBV12-3 or TRBV12-4 and TRBJ2-4; D might be TRBD1 or TRBD2, each matching 5 bases. Trimming removed 0 bases from V and 2 bases from J, with 20 bases in between. This CDR3 comprises 19 residues. The CDR3 DNA is TGTGCCAGCAGTTTAGCGCGGGCTAGTGGGGCCGCGACCAAAAACATTCAGTACTTC. Protein product: CASSLARASGAATKNIQYF.

By sample fraction, this clonotype is large. This sequence joins TRBV6-1 and TRBJ1-1; TRBD1 might be the D (5 bases). Germline CDR1 MNHNS, CDR2 SASEGT. V dropped 6 bases and J dropped 0 bases, with 14 bases sitting between them. There are 15 residues in the CDR3. The CDR3 loop reads CASSQPRGLNTEAFF. The CDR3 DNA reads TGTGCCAGCAGCCAGCCAAGGGGCTTGAACACTGAAGCTTTCTTT.

This chain links TRBV20-1 with TRBJ2-5, with TRBD2 matching 7 bases. The CDR3 consists of 13 residues. V was clipped by 3 bases and J by 5 bases; unmatched bases: 6. The germline V gene has CDR1 DFQATT and CDR2 SNEGSKA (reference sequence). In nucleotides, the CDR3 is TGCAGTGCTAGTGCCAGCGGGAAGGAGACCCAGTACTTC. Its translation is CSASASGKETQYF.

This clonotype appeared a few times. The rearrangement links TRBV6-1 to TRBJ1-2, with 10 positions matching TRBD1. The CDR3 has 13 residues. The germline gives CDR1 MNHNS, CDR2 SASEGT. With 10 bases clipped from V and 6 bases from J, the junction kept 8 bases outside the gene matches. This CDR3 is CAIKSGQGNGYTF. The CDR3 DNA follows: TGTGCCATCAAATCGGGACAGGGGAATGGCTACACCTTC.

This clonotype turned up a few times. CDR3: CAISEPQGGRNTIYF. The CDR3 nucleotides are TGTGCCATCAGTGAGCCACAGGGAGGGAGAAACACCATATATTTT. The chain has TRBV10-3 and TRBJ1-3; tentative D call: TRBD1 (6 bases). Germline-derived CDR1 and CDR2 are ENHRY and SYGVKD. The CDR3 is 15 residues long. V gave up 2 bases and J gave up 5 bases, with 13 bases separating them.

This clonotype was found a few times. This sequence joins TRBV24-1 and TRBJ1-2; TRBD1 agrees at 9 bases. Germline CDR1 KGHDR, CDR2 SFDVKD. This CDR3 comprises 16 residues. Trimming removed 8 bases from V and 0 bases from J; junction bases left unmatched: 9. The CDR3 loop reads CATMVWTGVSNYGYTF. The DNA of the CDR3 is TGTGCCACCATGGTATGGACAGGGGTCTCTAACTATGGCTACACCTTC.

This clonotype was seen only a few times. The chain recombines TRBV20-1 with TRBJ1-6; a possible D gene is TRBD1 (6 bases). Germline V gives CDR1 DFQATT, CDR2 SNEGSKA (reference sequence). The V and J ends lost 0 bases and 2 bases respectively, with 14 bases between them. The CDR3 contains 17 residues. The CDR3 loop is CSARDHRGAAYNSPLHF. The DNA of the CDR3 is TGCAGTGCTAGAGATCATCGGGGGGCTGCCTATAATTCACCCCTCCACTTT.

This chain uses TRBV29-1 with TRBJ1-2; 9 bases map to TRBD1. The CDR3 spans 13 residues. V dropped 6 bases and J dropped 6; count of bases not matched to a gene: 8. Germline V gene sequence: CDR1 SQVTM, CDR2 ANQGSEA. Written as DNA, the CDR3 is TGCAGCGTGGGCAGGACAGGGGATAATGGCTACACCTTC. Its protein product is CSVGRTGDNGYTF.

Only a few counts were recorded for this clonotype. The V call is TRBV7-2, the J call TRBJ2-5; weak D call: TRBD1 (5 bases). Germline assignment: CDR1 SGHTA and CDR2 FQGNSA. The CDR3 contains 15 residues. Trimming took off 5 bases at V and 1 base at J, with 14 bases between the two ends. The CDR3 sequence: CASSPRPQGQETQYF. The CDR3 DNA sequence: TGTGCCAGCAGCCCCCGGCCCCAGGGCCAAGAGACCCAGTACTTC.

This clonotype was picked up a small number of times. This chain joins TRBV6-1 and TRBJ1-5; D is undetermined. V was clipped by 6 bases and J by 4 bases, with 7 bases between them. CDR1 is MNHNS and CDR2 is SASEGT in the germline V gene. The CDR3 totals 12 residues. The CDR3 sequence: CASSDLNQPQHF. CDR3 in DNA: TGTGCCAGCAGCGACCTTAATCAGCCCCAGCATTTT.

The CDR3 sequence is CASSLTKGGTLAKNIQYF. The CDR3, as DNA: TGTGCCAGCAGCTTAACAAAGGGGGGGACCCTAGCCAAAAACATTCAGTACTTC. The gene calls are TRBV5-4 and TRBJ2-4; possibly TRBD2 for D (7 bases). Germline CDR1 is SGHNT and CDR2 is YYREEE (reference sequence). Trimming stripped 2 bases from V and 0 bases from J, with 18 bases between. The CDR3 is 18 amino acids.

The chain couples TRBV6-7 to TRBJ1-1; D call uncertain. TRBV6-7 is flagged as an ORF with uncertain function. The CDR3 has 15 residues. Trimming removed 1 base at V and 4 bases at J, with 13 bases between. The CDR3 here is CASSYLNMGSTEAFF. The CDR3 DNA follows: TGTGCCAGCAGTTACTTAAATATGGGGAGCACTGAAGCTTTCTTT.

The V call is TRBV19, the J call TRBJ2-1, with TRBD1 matching 11 bases. Germline V gene lookup returns CDR1 LNHDA and CDR2 SQIVND (reference sequence). This CDR3 region has 18 residues. J gave up 0 bases and V 1 base, and 5 bases lay outside the gene matches. CDR3 bases: TGTGCCAGTAGTATAGGCTGGGACAGGGGGGGCTCCTACAATGAGCAGTTCTTC. As protein: CASSIGWDRGGSYNEQFF. The full variable domain, with the rest looked up from reference TRBV19 and TRBJ2-1, is DGGITQSPKYLFRKEGQNVTLSCEQNLNHDAMYWYRQDPGQGLRLIYYSQIVNDFQKGDIAEGYSVSREKKESFPLTVTSAQKNPTAFYLCASSIGWDRGGSYNEQFFGPGTRLTVL.

The chain carries TRBV5-4 and TRBJ2-7; D might be TRBD1 or TRBD2, each matching 6 bases. Trimming shortened V by 0 bases and J by 5 bases, and 15 bases separated the two germline ends. Germline V gene sequence: CDR1 SGHNT, CDR2 YYREEE (reference sequence). The CDR3 is 15 amino acids. The CDR3 bases are TGTGCCAGCAGCTTGGGGGGGGCTGAAGCGGACGAGCAGTACTTC. Protein product: CASSLGGAEADEQYF.